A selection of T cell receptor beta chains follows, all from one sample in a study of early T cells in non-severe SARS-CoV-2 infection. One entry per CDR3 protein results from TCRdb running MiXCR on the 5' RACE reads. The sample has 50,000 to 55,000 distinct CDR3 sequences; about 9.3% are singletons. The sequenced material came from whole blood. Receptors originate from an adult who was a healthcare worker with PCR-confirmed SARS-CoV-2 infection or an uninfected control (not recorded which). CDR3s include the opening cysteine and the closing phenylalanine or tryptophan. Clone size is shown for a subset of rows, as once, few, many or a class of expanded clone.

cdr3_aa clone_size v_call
CASSQTTVPDTQYF few TRBV4-2
CASSQDTSGATQYF many TRBV4-2
CASSRRGSGRVDTGELFF few TRBV11-3
CASSQGNAEAFF many TRBV3-1
CASSQEQGMSNQPQHF few TRBV4-2
CASSYGGLPYNEQFF - TRBV6-5
CASSSGLSYNEQFF many TRBV28
CASSPRTGGFEKLFF - TRBV27
CASSSLAGPSTDTQYF - TRBV5-4
CSVAPRGMNGYTF many TRBV29-1
CASNPGGYEQYF - TRBV12-3/TRBV12-4
CASNHGGSSYEQYF few TRBV9
CSARLAGRNGYGYTF many TRBV20-1
CASSQVFLGYNEQFF many TRBV4-3
CASSRTSGFSSYEQYF many TRBV5-1
CASSLNRDNSPLHF - TRBV7-3
CASSFQGGTEAFF few TRBV5-1
CSVATLNTGELFF few TRBV29-1
CASSWGAGRIHHEQFF many TRBV7-2
CASSYYYGYTF few TRBV6-2/TRBV6-3
CSVGVGRELTDTQYF - TRBV29-1
CASSSPPLSDRDGSYGYTF many TRBV28
CASSSPSWSADTQYF many TRBV13
CASSQTAISGADTQYF - TRBV4-3
CASSPDRTENSPLHF - TRBV28